This T cell receptor beta chain appears in the sequencing data of a study of T cell responses to AZD1222 COVID-19 vaccine. Repertoires were generated with immunoSEQ multiplex PCR, while TCRdb's copy carries only in-frame clones and drops some. Among 140,000 to 150,000 clones listed, 85% to 90% were seen once. Study results and caveats: Donors, mostly white British, included more females; clonal diversity was possibly underestimated. Seropositivity was recorded at baseline in only a handful of AZD1222 recipients.

Germline assignment: CDR1 MGHRA and CDR2 YSYEKL. V shed 0 bases, J shed 8 bases, and the junction held 16 bases outside the gene matches. This CDR3 spans 18 amino acids. With regard to this clone: Its specificity is unknown.

The rearrangement uses TRBV4-1 and TRBJ1-3, with 7 nucleotides matching TRBD1. This specimen consisted of peripheral blood, obtained on day 0 of AZD1222 vaccination. The clonotype originates from an adult in good health. CDR3 coding DNA: TGCGCCAGCAGCCAAGAAGGCTCCGGGACAGCCTATTTGTACACCATATATTTT. This gives the protein CASSQEGSGTAYLYTIYF.